This T cell receptor (beta chain) is drawn from a study of blood T cell repertoires in COVID-19. Study-wide context: Italy, Spain and the United States were the sources of the convalescent and acute COVID-19 samples. PBMCs, B-cell-depleted T cells, or T cells provided the cDNA or gDNA that made up the material.

Authors' processing steps: Estimation of nucleated cell counts relied on the amplification of reference gene primers. Using immunoSEQ multiplex PCR, the repertoire was profiled, and TCRdb retains in-frame clones only, with some absent. That table furnishes V, J and clone size, whereas the DNA furnished D and trimming. The sample shows approximately 190,000 clones, 82% of them seen only once. The specimen sequenced was peripheral blood. This TCR was recovered from a woman in her thirties with acute or convalescent COVID-19.

The CDR3 DNA reads as TGTGCCAGCAGCTTAGTTATACAGACGAATTCACCCCTCCACTTT. Translation gives CASSLVIQTNSPLHF. V and J are TRBV11-2 and TRBJ1-6; D unclear. The CDR3 is 15 residues long. Germline lookup yields CDR1 SGHAT and CDR2 FQNNGV. V dropped 1 base and J dropped 7 bases, with 11 bases sitting between them.